This entry concerns a single T cell receptor (beta chain). These data come from a study of control samples from healthy donors and cancer patients. Repertoires were generated with immunoSEQ multiplex PCR, while TCRdb's copy carries only in-frame clones and drops some. The sample lists 2,700 or so clones, 78% seen once, with 28% in the top ten. The V gene's germline CDR1 is MNHEY and CDR2 SVGEGT. The V end was cut by 2 bases, the J end by 6 bases, with 20 bases between. CDR3 length equals 16 residues. The chain links TRBV6-2 or TRBV6-3 to TRBJ2-7, with D possibly being TRBD2 (6 bases). The source material was formalin-fixed, paraffin-embedded tissue. The receptor's source is a male donor with melanoma. DNA of the CDR3: TGTGCCAGCAGTTACGGGCTAGCGTCATGGGCTGGCGAGCAGTACTTC. This translates into CASSYGLASWAGEQYF.